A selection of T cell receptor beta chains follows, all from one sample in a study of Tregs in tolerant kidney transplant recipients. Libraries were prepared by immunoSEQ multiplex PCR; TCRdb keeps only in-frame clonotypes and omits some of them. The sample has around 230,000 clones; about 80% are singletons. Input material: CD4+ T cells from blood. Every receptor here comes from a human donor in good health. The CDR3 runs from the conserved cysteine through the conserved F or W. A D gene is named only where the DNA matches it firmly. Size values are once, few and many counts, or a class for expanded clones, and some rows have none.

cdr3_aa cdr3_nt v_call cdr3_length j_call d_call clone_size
CASSPSDRGGFAEAFF TGTGCCAGCTCACCCTCAGACAGGGGCGGGTTCGCTGAAGCTTTCTTT TRBV18 16 TRBJ1-1 TRBD1 .
CASSFTGVGETQYF TGTGCCAGCAGTTTTACAGGGGTCGGGGAGACCCAGTACTTC TRBV27 14 TRBJ2-5 TRBD1 .
CASSPRQGRDNEQFF TGTGCCAGCAGCCCCCGACAGGGGCGGGACAATGAGCAGTTCTTC TRBV11-2 15 TRBJ2-1 TRBD1 .
CSVEDLPGAEYEQFF TGCAGCGTTGAAGATCTTCCAGGGGCCGAATATGAGCAGTTCTTC TRBV29-1 15 TRBJ2-1 . .
CASSSTTGMNQPQHF TGTGCCAGCAGCTCCACCACGGGGATGAATCAGCCCCAGCATTTT TRBV7-8 15 TRBJ1-5 . .
CASKGAALANYGYTF TGTGCCAGCAAGGGAGCGGCCCTTGCTAACTATGGCTACACCTTC TRBV6-1 15 TRBJ1-2 . few
CASSLSYEQFF TGCGCCAGCAGCTTGTCGTATGAGCAGTTCTTC TRBV5-1 11 TRBJ2-1 . .
CASSYQGTENTEAFF TGCGCCAGCAGCTATCAAGGGACAGAGAACACTGAAGCTTTCTTT TRBV5-1 15 TRBJ1-1 TRBD1 .
CASSLGVQPTYEQYF TGTGCCAGCAGCTTGGGGGTCCAGCCCACCTACGAGCAGTACTTC TRBV5-5 15 TRBJ2-7 . .
CASSRTGKDYEQYF TGTGCCAGCAGCCGGACAGGGAAGGACTACGAGCAGTACTTC TRBV6-1 14 TRBJ2-7 TRBD1 .
CASMADRELFF TGCGCCAGCATGGCGGACCGGGAGCTGTTTTTT TRBV5-1 11 TRBJ2-2 . .
CATSRGTSGGAGETQYF TGTGCCACCAGCAGAGGGACTAGCGGGGGGGCCGGTGAGACCCAGTACTTC TRBV15 17 TRBJ2-5 TRBD2 few
CATSRDSSYEQYF TGTGCCACCAGCAGAGATTCATCGTACGAGCAGTACTTC TRBV15 13 TRBJ2-7 . .
CASSAVTGNYGYTF TGCGCCAGCAGCGCCGTGACAGGGAACTATGGCTACACCTTC TRBV5-1 14 TRBJ1-2 TRBD1 .
CASRLTRGARYNEQFF TGTGCCAGCAGGCTCACTCGGGGGGCCCGGTACAATGAGCAGTTCTTC TRBV5-8 16 TRBJ2-1 . .
CASSLVGTGGEQYF TGTGCCAGCAGCTTAGTAGGGACAGGGGGCGAGCAGTACTTC TRBV7-9 14 TRBJ2-7 TRBD1 .
CASSALTGSNYGYTF TGTGCCAGTAGTGCCTTGACAGGTTCTAACTATGGCTACACCTTC TRBV19 15 TRBJ1-2 . .
CASSSLRQGLRGYTF TGTGCCAGCAGTTCGCTTCGACAGGGGTTGAGAGGCTACACCTTC TRBV27 15 TRBJ1-2 TRBD1 once
CASSERVYEQYF TGTGCCAGCAGTGAGAGAGTGTACGAGCAGTACTTC TRBV6-1 12 TRBJ2-7 . .
CASSVRTGGNYGYTF TGTGCCAGCAGTGTCAGGACAGGGGGTAACTATGGCTACACCTTC TRBV28 15 TRBJ1-2 TRBD1 .
CASSPEPTGVSYEQYF TGCGCCAGCAGCCCGGAGCCGACAGGGGTTTCCTACGAGCAGTACTTC TRBV5-1 16 TRBJ2-7 TRBD1 once
CASSLERRLTNTGELFF TGCGCCAGCAGCTTGGAGAGACGACTGACGAACACCGGGGAGCTGTTTTTT TRBV5-1 17 TRBJ2-2 . .
CASSYRDGYGYTF TGTGCCAGCAGTTACAGGGACGGCTATGGCTACACCTTC TRBV6-5 13 TRBJ1-2 . once
CASSWEGPKYGYTF TGTGCCAGCAGCTGGGAGGGACCGAAGTATGGCTACACCTTC TRBV27 14 TRBJ1-2 . .
CATRRGGGNEKLFF TGTGCCACCCGGAGGGGGGGCGGAAATGAAAAACTGTTTTTT TRBV6-5 14 TRBJ1-4 . .
CASSVHRGPGEQYF TGTGCCAGCAGCGTCCACCGGGGTCCTGGCGAGCAGTACTTC TRBV6-5 14 TRBJ2-7 . .
CASSYSGGKTQYF TGTGCCAGCAGTTACTCGGGGGGAAAGACGCAGTATTTT TRBV6-5 13 TRBJ2-3 . .
CASRPEARNYGYTF TGTGCCAGCCGCCCGGAGGCGAGGAACTATGGCTACACCTTC TRBV7-2 14 TRBJ1-2 . .
CASSPSRQGPEGYTF TGTGCCAGCTCACCTTCAAGACAGGGGCCCGAGGGCTACACCTTC TRBV18 15 TRBJ1-2 TRBD1 .
CASSQELGQGADGYTF TGCGCCAGCAGCCAAGAGTTGGGACAGGGGGCGGATGGCTACACCTTC TRBV4-1 16 TRBJ1-2 TRBD1 .
CAWTTGTWSYNSPLHF TGTGCCTGGACAACAGGGACCTGGTCCTATAATTCACCCCTCCACTTT TRBV30 16 TRBJ1-6 . .
CATLGQGYEQYF TGTGCCACCCTTGGACAGGGCTACGAGCAGTACTTC TRBV2 12 TRBJ2-7 TRBD1 .
CASRPSGSNEQFF TGTGCCAGCAGACCTAGCGGGAGCAATGAGCAGTTCTTC TRBV27 13 TRBJ2-1 TRBD2 few
CASSQGIQPQHF TGTGCCAGCAGTCAAGGGATTCAGCCCCAGCATTTT TRBV2 12 TRBJ1-5 . .
CASSSKSGHLYNEQFF TGTGCCAGCAGTTCCAAATCGGGACATCTCTACAATGAGCAGTTCTTC TRBV6-6 16 TRBJ2-1 . few
CASSQGGGRNTGELFF TGTGCCAGCAGCCAGGGGGGGGGCCGGAACACCGGGGAGCTGTTTTTT TRBV5-4 16 TRBJ2-2 . .
CASKPTGGKQPQHF TGTGCCAGCAAACCAACCGGGGGAAAGCAGCCCCAGCATTTT TRBV6-5 14 TRBJ1-5 . .
CASSLGSAGRTDTQYF TGTGCCAGCAGCTTAGGTTCAGCGGGGCGCACAGATACGCAGTATTTT TRBV11-1 16 TRBJ2-3 TRBD2 .
CASSSDREETQYF TGTGCCAGCAGTTCCGACAGGGAAGAGACCCAGTACTTC TRBV28 13 TRBJ2-5 TRBD1 few
CASSIEEGRPDTQYF TGTGCCAGTAGTATAGAGGAGGGGAGGCCAGATACGCAGTATTTT TRBV19 15 TRBJ2-3 . .